A single sample is the source of the 25 T cell receptor beta chains below, sequenced in a study of regulatory T cells in long-lasting Graves disease. Time point described: newly diagnosed GD, antithyroid drugs for less than 3 months. Extracted RNA from PBMCs served as the source of the TCR library. Combining iRepertoire HTBI primers with Arm-PCR of CDR3 regions, the authors built TCR beta libraries. TCRdb processed the multiplex PCR reads anew with MiXCR; each CDR3 protein has one entry. The table lists 550,000 to 650,000 distinct CDR3 sequences, roughly 16% of them singletons. These same data were also listed under a study on T cells in Graves' hyperthyroidism and ophthalmopathy.

The material was peripheral blood mononuclear cells (PBMCs), obtained at new diagnosis, from a patient treated with antithyroid drugs. These receptors all stem from a man in his late teens or twenties with Graves disease.

This clonotype appeared a few times. The chain joins TRBV25-1 to TRBJ2-2, with D hard to call. CDR1 and CDR2 (germline): MGHDK, SYGVNS. The CDR3 consists of 13 residues. V shed 8 bases and J shed 0 bases, with 7 bases lying between them. The CDR3: CASQQPNTGELFF. DNA of the CDR3: TGTGCCAGCCAGCAGCCGAACACCGGGGAGCTGTTTTTT.

This clonotype was recorded many times. The V gene is TRBV11-2, the J gene TRBJ2-3; D is undetermined. The germline CDR1 and CDR2 sequences are SGHAT and FQNNGV. The V gene lost 2 bases and the J gene lost 0 bases, with 9 bases spanning the gap. There are 15 residues in the CDR3. CDR3 region: CASSLLERSTDTQYF. As DNA, the CDR3 is TGTGCCAGCAGCTTACTGGAGAGAAGCACAGATACGCAGTATTTT.

This clonotype was detected many times. The V and J genes are TRBV20-1 and TRBJ2-1, with D perhaps being TRBD1 or TRBD2 (6 bases each). Trimming removed 4 bases from V and 6 bases from J, with 13 bases in between. The CDR3 has 13 amino acids. The germline CDR1 and CDR2 sequences are DFQATT and SNEGSKA (reference sequence). The CDR3: CSAKGGAVNEQFF. CDR3 DNA sequence: TGCAGTGCTAAGGGGGGAGCGGTCAATGAGCAGTTCTTC.

This clonotype was seen a handful of times. A junction end diverges from the germline sequence, so it may reflect a read error. The chain recombines TRBV19 with TRBJ1-5, with no clear D. From germline, CDR1 is LNHDA and CDR2 SQIVND (reference sequence). The CDR3 has 14 residues. The CDR3 sequence is CASSLEGSPQPQHF. Here the CDR3 DNA reads TGTGCCAGTAGTTTAGAAGGGTCCCCTCAGCCCCAGCATTTT.

The chain uses TRBV5-6 and TRBJ2-1, with TRBD2 matching over 10 bases. The ends lost 3 bases at V and 4 bases at J; junction bases unmatched: 4. The CDR3 sequence is 15 residues long. The V gene's germline CDR1 is SGHDT and CDR2 YYEEEE. The CDR3 coding sequence is TGTGCCAGCAGCTGGACTAGCGGAGGGTACAATGAGCAGTTCTTC. This encodes CASSWTSGGYNEQFF.

The chain carries TRBV10-3 and TRBJ1-2; 9 bases line up with TRBD1. Germline CDR1 is ENHRY and CDR2 is SYGVKD. The J segment lost 4 bases and the V segment lost 8 bases, leaving 2 bases of the junction unmatched. This CDR3 is built from 12 residues. The CDR3 reads CAIGQGTYGYTF. The CDR3 DNA follows: TGTGCCATCGGACAGGGGACCTATGGCTACACCTTC.

This clonotype was detected many times. The junction differs from germline at one of its ends, possibly a read error. The chain recombines TRBV5-1 with TRBJ2-2, with 8 positions matching TRBD2. Germline V gene data show CDR1 as SGHRS and CDR2 as YFSETQ. The CDR3 has 15 residues. CDR3 nucleotides: TGTGCCAGCAGCTTGACTAGCGCGAACACCGGGGAGCTGTTTTTT. Translating gives CASSLTSANTGELFF.

This clonotype was counted many times. V usage is TRBV7-9 and J usage is TRBJ2-7; 7 nucleotides match TRBD1. The CDR3 is 13 residues long. Unmatched junction bases numbered 7, after V lost 4 bases and J lost 7 bases. Germline loops: CDR1 SEHNR, CDR2 FQNEAQ (reference sequence). CDR3 residues: CASSWRTGLEQYF. Here the CDR3 DNA reads TGTGCCAGCAGCTGGAGGACAGGCCTGGAGCAGTACTTC.

This clonotype has just a few counts. The chain has TRBV5-1 and TRBJ2-3, with a possible D match to TRBD2 (6 bases). Germline V gives CDR1 SGHRS, CDR2 YFSETQ. This CDR3 has 16 residues. The V end was cut by 2 bases, the J end by 0 bases, with 13 bases between. The CDR3 DNA is TGCGCCAGCAGCTTCAATGGGGCGGGGAGCACAGATACGCAGTATTTT. Protein product: CASSFNGAGSTDTQYF.

In its sample, this clonotype was seen a few times. The chain combines TRBV28 with TRBJ2-7; D is possibly TRBD2 (6 bases). Germline V CDR1 and CDR2: MDHEN, SYDVKM. Trimming pared 2 bases from V and 6 bases from J, leaving 14 bases between. The CDR3 is 14 amino acids. CDR3 DNA sequence: TGTGCCAGCAGTTTAGGTGTGGGGGGAGGCGAGCAGTACTTC. Encoded protein: CASSLGVGGGEQYF.

As to this clonotype: A much larger clone sits a single nucleotide away, making a read error possible. This chain uses TRBV6-2 or TRBV6-3 with TRBJ2-3, with D unresolved. The CDR3 has 17 amino acids. Germline CDR1 reads MNHEY; CDR2 reads SVGEGT. Trimming took 5 bases from V and 1 from J, leaving 19 bases between them. CDR3: CASSKGSLLTGTDTQYF. The CDR3 nucleotides are TGTGCCAGCAGTAAAGGGTCACTACTGACTGGCACAGATACGCAGTATTTT.

This chain connects TRBV4-1 to TRBJ1-4; TRBD1 is a possible D gene (5 bases). The CDR3 spans 18 residues. Trimming removed 11 bases from V and 5 bases from J, with 30 bases in between. Germline lookup yields CDR1 MGHRA and CDR2 YSYEKL. CDR3 region: CASARGTSLRVVNEKLFF. The CDR3 nucleotides read TGCGCCTCAGCCCGAGGGACGTCCCTCAGGGTGGTGAATGAAAAACTGTTTTTT.

This clonotype has more than one count but fewer than ten. The chain combines TRBV28 with TRBJ2-2; TRBD1 agrees at 7 bases. There are 16 residues in the CDR3. After removal of 0 bases from V and 0 bases from J, the junction contained 1 base not matched to a gene. The V gene's germline CDR1 is MDHEN and CDR2 SYDVKM. CDR3 amino acids: CASSLWTGTNTGELFF. For the CDR3, the DNA is TGTGCCAGCAGTTTATGGACAGGGACGAACACCGGGGAGCTGTTTTTT.

This rearrangement joins TRBV7-3 to TRBJ2-5; TRBD1 might be the D (6 bases). From germline, CDR1 is SGHTA and CDR2 FQGTGA. The CDR3 spans 13 residues. V was trimmed by 5 bases and J by 4 bases, leaving 11 bases between them. The CDR3 reads CASSRGTSETQYF. The CDR3 bases are TGTGCCAGCAGCAGGGGGACGTCAGAGACCCAGTACTTC.

This clonotype was seen more than once but under ten times. This chain joins TRBV5-1 and TRBJ1-1, with a tentative D call TRBD1 (5 bases). The V end was cut by 1 base, the J end by 1 base, with 14 bases between. The CDR3 is 16 residues long. The germline CDR1 and CDR2 sequences are SGHRS and YFSETQ. In nucleotides, the CDR3 is TGCGCCAGCAGCTTGACGGGGGACCCATGGAACACTGAAGCTTTCTTT. It translates to CASSLTGDPWNTEAFF.

This clonotype appeared many times. The chain recombines TRBV2 with TRBJ2-1, with unresolved D. Trimming removed 3 bases at V and 8 bases at J, with 8 bases between. The length of the CDR3 is 12 residues. In germline, CDR1 is SNHLY, CDR2 FYNNEI. In nucleotides, the CDR3 is TGTGCCAGCAGTGATTACCCGCATGAGCAGTTCTTC. The encoded protein is CASSDYPHEQFF.

The chain is built from TRBV9 and TRBJ2-5, with D possibly called TRBD1 or TRBD2 (5 bases each). CDR1 and CDR2 (germline): SGDLS, YYNGEE. V was clipped by 3 bases and J by 0 bases, with 18 bases between them. This CDR3 has 17 amino acids. CDR3 coding DNA: TGTGCCAGCAGCGAGAGAGGGTCGTGGGGGTACCAAGAGACCCAGTACTTC. Protein product: CASSERGSWGYQETQYF. Complete variable domain (other parts from reference TRBV9 and TRBJ2-5): DSGVTQTPKHLITATGQRVTLRCSPRSGDLSVYWYQQSLDQGLQFLIQYYNGEERAKGNILERFSAQQFPDLHSELNLSSLELGDSALYFCASSERGSWGYQETQYFGPGTRLLVL.

The genes are TRBV29-1 and TRBJ2-1; D is possibly TRBD2 (6 bases). The V end was cut by 3 bases, the J end by 1 base, with 16 bases between. From germline, CDR1 is SQVTM and CDR2 ANQGSEA. This CDR3 has 16 residues. The CDR3 spells CSVETSGARSYNEQFF. DNA of the CDR3: TGCAGCGTTGAGACCTCGGGAGCCCGTTCCTACAATGAGCAGTTCTTC.

The rearrangement links TRBV25-1 to TRBJ2-1, with 14 bases lining up with TRBD2. The CDR3 is 19 amino acids. After removal of 6 bases from V and 6 bases from J, the junction contained 16 bases not matched to a gene. Germline CDR1 and CDR2: MGHDK and SYGVNS. This CDR3 is CASSTQRPTSGRAGNEQFF. CDR3 nucleotides: TGTGCCAGCAGCACTCAAAGGCCGACTAGCGGGAGGGCCGGCAATGAGCAGTTCTTC.

The CDR3 bases are TGTGCCAGTAGTAGTCGGGACTCCGGGAGTAGAACAGATACGCAGTATTTT. Protein sequence: CASSSRDSGSRTDTQYF. The rearrangement joins TRBV19 to TRBJ2-3; perhaps TRBD2 as D (6 bases). V was pared by 4 bases and J by 3 bases, with 20 bases between. CDR1 and CDR2 from the germline V gene are LNHDA and SQIVND (reference sequence). The CDR3 totals 17 residues.

This clonotype was picked up many times. The gene calls are TRBV27 and TRBJ2-1; 7 nucleotides agree with TRBD1. This CDR3 has 16 residues. CDR1 is MNHEY and CDR2 is SMNVEV in the germline V gene (reference sequence). Trimming at V came to 6 bases and at J to 3 bases, leaving 11 bases not matched to a gene. Here the CDR3 DNA reads TGTGCCAGCAGAACCTCCCGACAGGGTCGCTACAATGAGCAGTTCTTC. It yields the protein CASRTSRQGRYNEQFF.

This clonotype was seen a few times. The chain joins TRBV27 to TRBJ1-6, with unresolved D. Germline CDR1 and CDR2: MNHEY and SMNVEV (reference sequence). Trimming took 2 bases from V and 9 from J, leaving 14 bases between them. The CDR3 consists of 15 residues. This CDR3 reads CASSLTQSLGSPLHF. CDR3 DNA: TGTGCCAGCAGTTTAACCCAGTCTTTGGGTTCACCCCTCCACTTT.

CDR3 in amino acids: CASSLRDSNNSPLHF. The CDR3 DNA is TGTGCCAGTAGCCTCCGGGACTCTAATAATTCACCCCTCCACTTT. V usage is TRBV19 and J usage is TRBJ1-6, with D perhaps TRBD1 (5 bases). Trimming removed 6 bases at V and 5 bases at J, with 14 bases between. The germline gives CDR1 LNHDA, CDR2 SQIVND (reference sequence). The CDR3 length is 15 residues.

The CDR3 loop is CASTGLNNEQFF. CDR3 nucleotides: TGTGCCAGCACGGGACTGAACAATGAGCAGTTCTTC. The V and J genes are TRBV12-3 or TRBV12-4 and TRBJ2-1, with D tentatively TRBD2 (6 bases). Trimming took 7 bases from V and 5 from J, leaving 9 bases between them. The CDR3 length is 12 residues.

This clonotype was observed once. The chain links TRBV7-9 to TRBJ2-2; perhaps D is TRBD1 or TRBD2 (6 bases each). Germline V gives CDR1 SEHNR, CDR2 FQNEAQ (reference sequence). Deletions cut 4 bases from V and 0 bases from J, with 21 bases between. CDR3 length equals 19 residues. Here the CDR3 DNA reads TGTGCCAGCAGCTCGAGGGGGGCTGTGAAACTGACGAACACCGGGGAGCTGTTTTTT. Its translation is CASSSRGAVKLTNTGELFF.